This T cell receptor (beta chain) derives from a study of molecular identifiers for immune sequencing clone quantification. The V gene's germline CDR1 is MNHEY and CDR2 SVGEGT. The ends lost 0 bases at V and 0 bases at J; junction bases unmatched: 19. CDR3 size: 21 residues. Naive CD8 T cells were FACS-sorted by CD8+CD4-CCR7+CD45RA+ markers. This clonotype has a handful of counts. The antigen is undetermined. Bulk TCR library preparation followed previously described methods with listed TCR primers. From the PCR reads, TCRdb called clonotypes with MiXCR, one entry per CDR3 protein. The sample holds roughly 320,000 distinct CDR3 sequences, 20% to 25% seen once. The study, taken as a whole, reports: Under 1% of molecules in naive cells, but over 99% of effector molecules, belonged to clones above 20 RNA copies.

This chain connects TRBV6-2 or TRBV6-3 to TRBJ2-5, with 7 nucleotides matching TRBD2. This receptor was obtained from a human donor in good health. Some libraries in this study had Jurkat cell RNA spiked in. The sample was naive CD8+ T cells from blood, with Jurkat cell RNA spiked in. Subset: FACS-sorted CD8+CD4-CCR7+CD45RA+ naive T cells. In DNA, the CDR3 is TGTGCCAGCAGTTACTCCCCAAGGGAAGCGGGGACCAACACGTACCAAGAGACCCAGTACTTC. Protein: CASSYSPREAGTNTYQETQYF.